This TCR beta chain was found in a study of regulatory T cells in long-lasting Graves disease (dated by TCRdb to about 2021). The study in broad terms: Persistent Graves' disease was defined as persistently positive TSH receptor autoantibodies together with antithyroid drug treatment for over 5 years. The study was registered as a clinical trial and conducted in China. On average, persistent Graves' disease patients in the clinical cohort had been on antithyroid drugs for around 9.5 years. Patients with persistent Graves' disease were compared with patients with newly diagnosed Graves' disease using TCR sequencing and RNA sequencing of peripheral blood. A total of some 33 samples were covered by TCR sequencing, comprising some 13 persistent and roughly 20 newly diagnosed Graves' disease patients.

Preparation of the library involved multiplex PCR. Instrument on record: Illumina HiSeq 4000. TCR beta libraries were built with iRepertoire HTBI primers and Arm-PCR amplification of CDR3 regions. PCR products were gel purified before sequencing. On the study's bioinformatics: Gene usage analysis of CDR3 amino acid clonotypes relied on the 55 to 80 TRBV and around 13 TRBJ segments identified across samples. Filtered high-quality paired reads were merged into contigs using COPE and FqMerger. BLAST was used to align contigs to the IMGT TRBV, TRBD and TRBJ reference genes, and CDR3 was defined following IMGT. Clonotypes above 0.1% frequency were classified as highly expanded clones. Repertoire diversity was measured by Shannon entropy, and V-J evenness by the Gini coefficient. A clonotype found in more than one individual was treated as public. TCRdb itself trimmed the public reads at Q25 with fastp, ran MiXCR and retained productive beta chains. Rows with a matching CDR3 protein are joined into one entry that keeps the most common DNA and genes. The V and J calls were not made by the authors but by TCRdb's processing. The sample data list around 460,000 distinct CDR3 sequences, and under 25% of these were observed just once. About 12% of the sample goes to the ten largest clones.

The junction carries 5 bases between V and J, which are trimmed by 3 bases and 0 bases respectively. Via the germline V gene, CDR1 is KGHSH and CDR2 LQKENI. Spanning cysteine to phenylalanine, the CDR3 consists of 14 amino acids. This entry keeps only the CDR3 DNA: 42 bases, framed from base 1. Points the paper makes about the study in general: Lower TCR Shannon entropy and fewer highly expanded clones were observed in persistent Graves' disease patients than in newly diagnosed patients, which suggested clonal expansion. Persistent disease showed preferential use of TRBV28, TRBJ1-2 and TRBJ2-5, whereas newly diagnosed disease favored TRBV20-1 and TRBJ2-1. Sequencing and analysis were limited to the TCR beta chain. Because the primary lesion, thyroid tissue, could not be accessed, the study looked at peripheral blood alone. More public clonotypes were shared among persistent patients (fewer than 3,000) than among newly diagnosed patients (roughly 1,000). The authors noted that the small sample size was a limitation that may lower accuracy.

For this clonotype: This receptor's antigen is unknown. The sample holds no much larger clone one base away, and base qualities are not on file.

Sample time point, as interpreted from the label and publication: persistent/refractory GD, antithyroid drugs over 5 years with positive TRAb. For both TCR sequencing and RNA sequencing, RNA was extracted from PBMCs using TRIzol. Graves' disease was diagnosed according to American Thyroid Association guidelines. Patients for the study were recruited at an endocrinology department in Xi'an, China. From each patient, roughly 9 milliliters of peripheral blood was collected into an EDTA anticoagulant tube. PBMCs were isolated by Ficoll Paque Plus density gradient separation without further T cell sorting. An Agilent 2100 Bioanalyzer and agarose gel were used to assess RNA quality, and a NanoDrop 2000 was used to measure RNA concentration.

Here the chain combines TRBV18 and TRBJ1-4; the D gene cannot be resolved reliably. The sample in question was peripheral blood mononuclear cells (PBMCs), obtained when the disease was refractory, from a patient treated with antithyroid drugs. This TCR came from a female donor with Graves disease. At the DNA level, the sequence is TGTGCCAGCTCACCTGGGTCAACTAATGAAAAACTGTTTTTT. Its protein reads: CASSPGSTNEKLFF.